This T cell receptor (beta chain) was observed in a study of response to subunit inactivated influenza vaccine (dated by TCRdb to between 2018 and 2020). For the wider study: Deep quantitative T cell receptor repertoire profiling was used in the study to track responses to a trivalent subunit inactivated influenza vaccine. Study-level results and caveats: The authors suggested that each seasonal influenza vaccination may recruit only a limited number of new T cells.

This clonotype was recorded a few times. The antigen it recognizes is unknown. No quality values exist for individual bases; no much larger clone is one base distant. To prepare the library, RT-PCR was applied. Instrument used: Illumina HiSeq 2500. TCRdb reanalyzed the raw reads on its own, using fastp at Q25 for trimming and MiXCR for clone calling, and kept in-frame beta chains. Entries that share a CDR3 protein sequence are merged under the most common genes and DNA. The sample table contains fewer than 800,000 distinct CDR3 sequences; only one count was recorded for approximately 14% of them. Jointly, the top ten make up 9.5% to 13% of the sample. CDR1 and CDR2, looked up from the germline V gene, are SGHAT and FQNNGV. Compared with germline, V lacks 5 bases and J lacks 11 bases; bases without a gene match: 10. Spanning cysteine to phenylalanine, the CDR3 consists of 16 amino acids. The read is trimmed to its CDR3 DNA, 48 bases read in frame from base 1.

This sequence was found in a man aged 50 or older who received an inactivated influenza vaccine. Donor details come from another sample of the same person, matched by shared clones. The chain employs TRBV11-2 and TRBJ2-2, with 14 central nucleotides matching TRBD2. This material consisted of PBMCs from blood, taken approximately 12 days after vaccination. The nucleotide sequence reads TGTGCCAGCAGCAACCTTTACGGGACTAGCGGGAGAGAGCTGTTTTTT. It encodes CASSNLYGTSGRELFF.